This TCR beta chain was observed in a study of spatial heterogeneity in lung cancer. Study-level background: Averaged across combinations, each unique TCR and UMI pairing appeared more than ten times in raw reads, which were uncorrected.

Germline trimming cut 3 bases from V and 0 bases from J; bases unmatched to any gene: 6. This CDR3 has 16 amino acids. Germline V lookup: CDR1 SGHTA, CDR2 FQGNSA. Regarding time point: blood at routine non-recurrence follow-up after resection. Whole RNA was taken from tumor, nontumor lung or frozen PBMC; it was then sequenced unsorted. Individual TCR cDNA molecules each bore their own unique molecular identifier. TCRdb processed the 5' RACE reads anew with MiXCR; each CDR3 protein has one entry. The table records about 52,000 distinct CDR3 sequences, roughly 7.4% of them present only once. This clonotype was observed a handful of times.

V and J are TRBV7-2 and TRBJ2-7, with 9 bases aligning to TRBD2. The TCR sequence derives from a female donor with early-stage non-small cell lung cancer. The sequenced sample was PBMCs, obtained at follow-up. The CDR3 protein is CASSLPLAGSSYEQYF. In nucleotides, the CDR3 is TGTGCCAGCAGCTTGCCCCTAGCGGGGAGCTCCTACGAGCAGTACTTC. Full variable domain (outside the CDR3, taken from reference TRBV7-2 and TRBJ2-7): GAGVSQSPSNKVTEKGKDVELRCDPISGHTALYWYRQSLGQGLEFLIYFQGNSAPDKSGLPSDRFSAERTGGSVSTLTIQRTQQEDSAVYLCASSLPLAGSSYEQYFGPGTRLTVT.